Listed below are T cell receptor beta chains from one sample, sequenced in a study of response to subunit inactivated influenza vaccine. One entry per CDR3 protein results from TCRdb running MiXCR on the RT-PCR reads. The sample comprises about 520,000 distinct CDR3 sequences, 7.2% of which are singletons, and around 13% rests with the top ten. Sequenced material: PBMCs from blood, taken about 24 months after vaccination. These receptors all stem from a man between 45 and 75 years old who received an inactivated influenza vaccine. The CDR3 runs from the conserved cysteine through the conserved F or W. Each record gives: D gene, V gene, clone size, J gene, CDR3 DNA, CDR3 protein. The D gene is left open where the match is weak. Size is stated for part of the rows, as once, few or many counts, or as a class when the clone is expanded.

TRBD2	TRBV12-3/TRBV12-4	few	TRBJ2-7	TGTGCCAGCACCGGATGGGGGGGGAGCTACGAGCAGTACTTC	CASTGWGGSYEQYF
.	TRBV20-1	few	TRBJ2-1	TGCAGTGCTAGAGATATTTACGACACCCGGACCTACAATGAGCAGTTCTTC	CSARDIYDTRTYNEQFF
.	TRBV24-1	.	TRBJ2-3	TGTGCCACAACGTTCCCCGGAGTGCGAACCCCAAGCACAGATACGCAGTATTTT	CATTFPGVRTPSTDTQYF
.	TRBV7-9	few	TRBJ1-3	TGTGCCAGCAGCTTAGGGTGGCCGCCAAGCTCTGGAAACACCATATATTTT	CASSLGWPPSSGNTIYF
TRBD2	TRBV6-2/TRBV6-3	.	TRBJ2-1	TGTGCCAGCAGTTACTCGCAATTTGCGGGAGGGACCTACAATGAGCAGTTCTTC	CASSYSQFAGGTYNEQFF
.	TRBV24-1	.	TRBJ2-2	TGTGCCACCAGTGATTTATCAGGGAAATCCACCACCGGGGAGCTGTTTTTT	CATSDLSGKSTTGELFF
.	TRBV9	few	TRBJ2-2	TGTGCCAGCAGCGTTTCTCACGGGAGCGGCGGGGAGCTGTTTTTT	CASSVSHGSGGELFF
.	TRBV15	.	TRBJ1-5	TGTGCCACCAGCAGACGACCCTCCAATCAGCCCCAGCATTTT	CATSRRPSNQPQHF
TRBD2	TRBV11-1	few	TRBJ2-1	TGTGCCAGCAGCTTCACTAGCGGGAGAACAAATGAGCAGTTCTTC	CASSFTSGRTNEQFF
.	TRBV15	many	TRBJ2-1	TGTGCCACCGGGAGCGTCAGCGGGTCCTACAATGAGCAGTTCTTC	CATGSVSGSYNEQFF
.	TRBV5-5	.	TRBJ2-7	TGTGCCAGCAGCTATGAGCTCCTCTACGAGCAGTACTTC	CASSYELLYEQYF
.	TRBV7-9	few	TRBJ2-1	TGTGCCAGCAGCCGGGACTGGAATGAGCAGTTCTTC	CASSRDWNEQFF
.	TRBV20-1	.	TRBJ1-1	TGCAGTGCTAGACCCGTAACCTGGGGAAACACTGAAGCTTTCTTT	CSARPVTWGNTEAFF
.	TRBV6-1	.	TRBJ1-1	TGTGCCAGCAGGACAGGTGGGACCCCAAGGAAGAACACTGAAGCTTTCTTT	CASRTGGTPRKNTEAFF
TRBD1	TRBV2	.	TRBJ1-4	TGTGCCAGCAGTATGGCCCGTCGACAGGGGGAAAAACTGTTTTTT	CASSMARRQGEKLFF
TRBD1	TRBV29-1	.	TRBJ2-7	TGCAGCGTTGAAGAAGGGACAGCCTACGAGCAGTACTTC	CSVEEGTAYEQYF
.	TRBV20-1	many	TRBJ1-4	TGCAGTGCTAGAGAGGGTGCAACTAATGAAAAACTGTTTTTT	CSAREGATNEKLFF
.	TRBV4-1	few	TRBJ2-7	TGCGCCAGCAGCCAGGACACCCTCGGCTACGAGCAGTACTTC	CASSQDTLGYEQYF
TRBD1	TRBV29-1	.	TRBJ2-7	TGCAGCGTTGCACAGGGGTCAGACTACGAGCAGTACTTC	CSVAQGSDYEQYF
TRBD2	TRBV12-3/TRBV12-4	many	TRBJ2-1	TGTGCCAGCAGTTCCCGACTAGCTTTGAGCTCCTACAATGAGCAGTTCTTC	CASSSRLALSSYNEQFF
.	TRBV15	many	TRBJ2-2	TGTGCCACCAGCCCATTCCCCTACGGGGAGCTGTTTTTT	CATSPFPYGELFF
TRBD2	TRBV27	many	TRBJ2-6	TGTGCCAGCAGTTTATCGAGGGCGGGGGCTGGGGCCAACGTCCTGACTTTC	CASSLSRAGAGANVLTF
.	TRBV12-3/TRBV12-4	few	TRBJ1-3	TGTGCCAGCAGTTTGGGGTTCTCTGGAAACACCATATATTTT	CASSLGFSGNTIYF
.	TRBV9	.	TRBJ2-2	TGTGCCAGCAGCACTCGACTGGGGGCCGGGGAGCTGTTTTTT	CASSTRLGAGELFF
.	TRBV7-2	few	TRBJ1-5	TGTGCCAGCAGCTTAGTCCATGAACAGCCCCAGCATTTT	CASSLVHEQPQHF
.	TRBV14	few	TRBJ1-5	TGTGCCAGCAGCCAAGATAAACCGACAGATAATAGCAATCAGCCCCAGCATTTT	CASSQDKPTDNSNQPQHF
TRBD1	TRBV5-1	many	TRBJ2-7	TGCGCCAGCAGCCTCGCAGGGGGCCGTTCCTACGAGCAGTACTTC	CASSLAGGRSYEQYF
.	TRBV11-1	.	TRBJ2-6	TGTGCCAGCAGCTTAGTGTTGCGGAGCGCGGCTGGGGCCAACGTCCTGACTTTC	CASSLVLRSAAGANVLTF
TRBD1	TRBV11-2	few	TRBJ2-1	TGTGCCAGCAGCGAGAGATTGACAGGGGGCTCCTACAATGAGCAGTTCTTC	CASSERLTGGSYNEQFF
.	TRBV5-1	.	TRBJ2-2	TGCGCCAGCAGCTTGATTAGTCCTCGCCGAATTGGGACCGGGGAGCTGTTTTTT	CASSLISPRRIGTGELFF
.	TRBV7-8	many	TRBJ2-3	TGTGCCAGCAGCCTCACGAGGACAACAGATACGCAGTATTTT	CASSLTRTTDTQYF
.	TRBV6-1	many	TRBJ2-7	TGTGCCAGCAGTGAAAGTCAGGGGATGTGGGAGCAGTACTTC	CASSESQGMWEQYF
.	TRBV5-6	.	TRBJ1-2	TGTGCCAGCTCCTCGGCGGGCGGCTATGGCTACACCTTC	CASSSAGGYGYTF
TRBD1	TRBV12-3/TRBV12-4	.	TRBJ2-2	TGTGCCAGCAGAACAGGGGCGAGCGGGGAGCTGTTTTTT	CASRTGASGELFF
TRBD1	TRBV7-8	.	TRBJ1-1	TGTGCCAGCAGCTTATCTCGGACAGGGAGGACTGAAGCTTTCTTT	CASSLSRTGRTEAFF
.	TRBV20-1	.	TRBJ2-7	TGCAGTGCTATGAGGGGTCCCACCTACGAGCAGTACTTC	CSAMRGPTYEQYF